This paragraph covers one T cell receptor (beta chain) sequence. CDR1 is MNHEY, CDR2 SMNVEV, per germline (reference sequence). This CDR3 is 13 amino acids long. Trimming took 2 bases from V and 5 from J, leaving 10 bases between them. The repertoire was sequenced with immunoSEQ multiplex PCR; TCRdb's copy has only in-frame clones and lacks some. The table lists around 20,000 clones, roughly 81% of them singletons. This record belongs to a study of OX40 agonist ivuxolimab in advanced cancers. The chain employs TRBV27 and TRBJ2-7; D may be TRBD2 (5 bases). The receptor was derived from an adult with an advanced solid tumor such as melanoma, head and neck, liver or kidney cancer. Sequencing used CD4+ or CD8+ T cells sorted from blood, obtained in a trial of the OX40 agonist ivuxolimab. The CDR3 reads CASSLSGSHEQYF. In DNA, the CDR3 is TGTGCCAGCAGTTTAAGTGGGAGCCACGAGCAGTACTTC.